These T cell receptor beta chains were read from a single sample in a study of long-term antiretroviral therapy in people with HIV. The assay was immunoSEQ multiplex PCR, and TCRdb's table has in-frame clones only and misses some. The sample lists 25,000 to 40,000 clones, 97% occurring once. The sequencing here drew on unsorted PBMCs, taken 7.6 years after starting antiretroviral therapy. These receptors were taken from a man aged 25-45 years with HIV. The CDR3 runs from the conserved cysteine through the conserved F or W.

v_gene,CDR3aa
TRBV7-8,CASSPSAPGQGYEQYF
TRBV19,CASSHRTQSSGNTIYF
TRBV5-1,CASTSQEGDEKLFF
TRBV6-5,CASSDRGVDTQYF
TRBV5-1,CASSPLAGGIADTQYF
TRBV4-3,CASSQGLVSTEAFF
TRBV7-7,CASSPLGLGTQYF
TRBV7-7,CASSLAKDREGTDTQYF
TRBV4-3,CASSQEWAGYEQYF
TRBV4-2,CASSPSGGAVTGELFF
TRBV2,CAASRGPSYNEQFF
TRBV9,CASSAWATSTDTQYF